The 12 T cell receptor beta chains presented below share a single source sample, sequenced in a study of T cell responses to AZD1222 COVID-19 vaccine. This table comes from immunoSEQ multiplex PCR, and its TCRdb copy is limited to in-frame clones, with some not included. This table has more than 95,000 clones, around nine tenths appearing once. The specimen was peripheral blood, collected 28 days after the second dose of the MenACWY control vaccine. These receptors all stem from an adult who received the MenACWY meningococcal vaccine as a control.

This chain's CDR3 is CASRDTGGLNYGYTF. In nucleotides, the CDR3 is TGTGCCAGCAGAGACACAGGGGGCCTGAACTATGGCTACACCTTC. The rearrangement joins TRBV6-5 to TRBJ1-2, with 9 bases that match TRBD1. After removal of 6 bases from V and 2 bases from J, the junction contained 7 bases not matched to a gene. The V gene's germline CDR1 is MNHEY and CDR2 SVGAGI. The CDR3 has 15 residues.

The CDR3 loop reads CATLSGEAQPQHF. CDR3 bases: TGTGCCACCCTTAGCGGGGAGGCTCAGCCCCAGCATTTT. This chain uses TRBV28 with TRBJ1-5; no reliable D call. Germline-derived CDR1 and CDR2 are MDHEN and SYDVKM. The CDR3 consists of 13 residues. The V end lost 10 bases, the J end lost 6 bases, and 16 bases lay between the germline ends.

The chain joins TRBV27 to TRBJ1-2; 9 bases are a match to TRBD1. V dropped 2 bases and J dropped 4; count of bases not matched to a gene: 8. The V gene's germline CDR1 is MNHEY and CDR2 SMNVEV (reference sequence). CDR3 length: 16 amino acids. The CDR3 DNA is TGTGCCAGCAGTTTAGGCAACAGGGGGCAGGGCTATGGCTACACCTTC. Protein sequence: CASSLGNRGQGYGYTF.

The V and J genes are TRBV15 and TRBJ2-2; D might be TRBD2 (6 bases). This CDR3 has 14 residues. CDR1 and CDR2 from the germline V gene are LNHNV and YYDKDF (reference sequence). Trimming left V 6 bases short and J 6 bases short, with 14 bases between. DNA of the CDR3: TGTGCCACCAGGGGGGGACCCCGCCCCGGGGAGCTGTTTTTT. Its protein product is CATRGGPRPGELFF.

V and J are TRBV2 and TRBJ1-1; D is undetermined. Looked up from germline, CDR1 is SNHLY and CDR2 is FYNNEI. V dropped 6 bases and J dropped 0 bases, with 11 bases sitting between them. The CDR3 length is 14 residues. CDR3 sequence (DNA): TGTGCCAGCAGCACACGGGCTATGAACACTGAAGCTTTCTTT. Protein product: CASSTRAMNTEAFF.

V and J are TRBV4-3 and TRBJ2-7; 9 bases map to TRBD2. The CDR3 covers 19 residues. J was trimmed by 1 base and V by 1 base; bases with no gene match: 14. From germline, CDR1 is LGHNA and CDR2 YSLEER. CDR3 DNA sequence: TGCGCCAGCAGCCAAGTGGGTAAGCGGGGGGTTTCTCCGTCCTACGAGCAGTACTTC. It yields the protein CASSQVGKRGVSPSYEQYF.

The rearrangement uses TRBV28 and TRBJ1-5; the D is unclear. The CDR3 is 13 residues long. Trimming shortened V by 6 bases and J by 6 bases, and 12 bases separated the two germline ends. Germline lookup yields CDR1 MDHEN and CDR2 SYDVKM. The CDR3 reads CASSQSGSQPQHF. CDR3 sequence (DNA): TGTGCCAGCAGCCAGAGTGGGAGTCAGCCCCAGCATTTT.

The chain recombines TRBV11-2 with TRBJ1-2; 8 nucleotides align to TRBD1. The ends lost 3 bases at V and 8 bases at J; junction bases unmatched: 11. CDR1 and CDR2 (germline): SGHAT, FQNNGV. This CDR3 spans 15 amino acids. The CDR3 region has the DNA TGTGCCAGCAGCTTCAGGGGGCGGATAGGAGAAGGCTACACCTTC. This sequence encodes CASSFRGRIGEGYTF.

The chain links TRBV19 to TRBJ1-5, with D possibly TRBD1 on 5 matching bases. This CDR3 is 13 amino acids long. Germline V lookup: CDR1 LNHDA, CDR2 SQIVND (reference sequence). The V end lost 6 bases, the J end lost 5 bases, and 11 bases lay between the germline ends. This CDR3 is CASRGDRHQPQHF. CDR3 bases: TGTGCCAGTAGGGGGGACCGGCATCAGCCCCAGCATTTT.

This clone was seen a few times. The rearrangement joins TRBV28 to TRBJ1-3, with D maybe TRBD1 (6 bases). CDR3 size: 17 residues. V lost 5 bases and J lost 12, with 29 bases in between. Germline V lookup: CDR1 MDHEN, CDR2 SYDVKM. CDR3 DNA: TGTGCCAGCAGTCCCCACCCGGGACAACCTGGAAAACGAAACATATATTTT. Residues: CASSPHPGQPGKRNIYF. The entire variable domain, with the rest obtained from reference TRBV28 and TRBJ1-3, is as follows: DVKVTQSSRYLVKRTGEKVFLECVQDMDHENMFWYRQDPGLGLRLIYFSYDVKMKEKGDIPEGYSVSREKKERFSLILESASTNQTSMYLCASSPHPGQPGKRNIYFGEGSWLTVV.

This chain connects TRBV5-1 to TRBJ2-3; D gene unclear. The CDR3 is 15 amino acids. Trimming stripped 0 bases from V and 6 bases from J, with 14 bases between. The germline gives CDR1 SGHRS, CDR2 YFSETQ. The chain's CDR3 is CASSLGGYIGDTQYF. The CDR3 DNA sequence: TGCGCCAGCAGCTTGGGTGGATATATAGGGGATACGCAGTATTTT.

V usage is TRBV6-5 and J usage is TRBJ2-5; 9 nucleotides match TRBD1. Germline V lookup: CDR1 MNHEY, CDR2 SVGAGI. The CDR3 spans 14 residues. V shed 0 bases and J 4 bases; nucleotides not matched to a gene: 0. Here the CDR3 reads CASSYSTGGETQYF. The DNA of the CDR3 is TGTGCCAGCAGTTACTCGACAGGGGGAGAGACCCAGTACTTC.